A single count supports the clone carrying this T cell receptor (beta chain). The data stem from a study of blood T cell repertoires in COVID-19. Study-wide context: From the United States, Italy and Spain came samples of acute and convalescent COVID-19.

Authors' methods: Estimates of nucleated cell counts were drawn from the amplification of reference gene primers. Only in-frame clones appear in the TCRdb table, and some are missing; sequencing was by immunoSEQ multiplex PCR. The V and J calls and clone size come from that table; D and trimming were worked out from the DNA. Among under 200,000 clones listed, 80% to 90% were seen once. The sequence was collected from a woman aged 18-29 years who had recovered from COVID-19. Sequencing used PBMCs or T cells enriched from blood (not recorded which).

CDR3 sequence: CASSQAPEGRVFF. The CDR3 DNA follows: TGCGCCAGCAGCCAGGCGCCGGAGGGTAGGGTGTTTTTT. The J gene is TRBJ1-4, the V gene TRBV4-1; D uncertain. Germline values: CDR1 MGHRA, CDR2 YSYEKL. The V gene lost 3 bases and the J gene lost 15 bases, with 17 bases spanning the gap. This CDR3 spans 13 amino acids.